This record concerns one TCR beta chain sequence. The data were produced by immunoSEQ multiplex PCR, yet TCRdb's version contains in-frame clones alone and is incomplete. The data contain tens of thousands of clones, more than 80% of them singletons. V dropped 5 bases and J dropped 0; count of bases not matched to a gene: 10. This CDR3 is built from 17 residues. CDR1 is SGHTA and CDR2 is FQGNSA in the germline V gene. The entry originates in a study of blood T cell repertoires in COVID-19. The sequence was obtained from a man aged 55 to 70 with active or convalescent COVID-19. The chain has TRBV7-2 and TRBJ2-3, with 8 bases aligning to TRBD2. What was sequenced was peripheral blood. The CDR3 DNA sequence: TGTGCCAGCAGCCCGATAGAGCGGGGGCTTAGCACAGATACGCAGTATTTT. It specifies CASSPIERGLSTDTQYF.